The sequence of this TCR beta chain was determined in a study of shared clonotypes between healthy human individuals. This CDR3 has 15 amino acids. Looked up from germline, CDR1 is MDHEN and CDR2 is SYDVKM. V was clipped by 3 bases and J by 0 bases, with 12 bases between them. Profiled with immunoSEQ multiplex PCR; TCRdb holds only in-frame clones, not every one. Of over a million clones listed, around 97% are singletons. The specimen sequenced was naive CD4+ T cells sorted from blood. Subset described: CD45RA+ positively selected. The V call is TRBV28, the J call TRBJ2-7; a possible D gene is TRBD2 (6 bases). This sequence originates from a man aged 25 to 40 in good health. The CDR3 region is CASSFQRVISYEQYF. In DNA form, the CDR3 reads TGTGCCAGCAGTTTCCAGCGGGTGATCTCCTACGAGCAGTACTTC. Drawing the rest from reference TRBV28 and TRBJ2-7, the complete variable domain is DVKVTQSSRYLVKRTGEKVFLECVQDMDHENMFWYRQDPGLGLRLIYFSYDVKMKEKGDIPEGYSVSREKKERFSLILESASTNQTSMYLCASSFQRVISYEQYFGPGTRLTVT.